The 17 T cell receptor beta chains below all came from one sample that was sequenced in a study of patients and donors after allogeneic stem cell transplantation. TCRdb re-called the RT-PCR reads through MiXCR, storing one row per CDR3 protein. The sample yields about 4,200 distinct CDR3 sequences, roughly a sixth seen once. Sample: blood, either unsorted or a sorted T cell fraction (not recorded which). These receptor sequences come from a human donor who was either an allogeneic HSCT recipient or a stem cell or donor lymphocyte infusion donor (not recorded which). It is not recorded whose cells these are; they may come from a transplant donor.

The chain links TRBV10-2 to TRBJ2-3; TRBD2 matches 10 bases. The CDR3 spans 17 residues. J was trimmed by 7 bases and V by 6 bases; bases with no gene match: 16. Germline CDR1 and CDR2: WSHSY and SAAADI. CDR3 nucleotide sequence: TGCGCCAGCAGCCCCTGGGGGGAAGCGGGGGGGACTTATACGCAGTATTTT. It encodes CASSPWGEAGGTYTQYF.

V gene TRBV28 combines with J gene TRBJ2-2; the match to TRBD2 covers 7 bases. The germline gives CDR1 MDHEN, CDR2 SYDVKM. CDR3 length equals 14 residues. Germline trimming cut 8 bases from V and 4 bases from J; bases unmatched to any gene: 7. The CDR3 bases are TGTGCCAGCCCTCGCGGGAGTCTCACCGGGGAGCTGTTTTTT. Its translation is CASPRGSLTGELFF.

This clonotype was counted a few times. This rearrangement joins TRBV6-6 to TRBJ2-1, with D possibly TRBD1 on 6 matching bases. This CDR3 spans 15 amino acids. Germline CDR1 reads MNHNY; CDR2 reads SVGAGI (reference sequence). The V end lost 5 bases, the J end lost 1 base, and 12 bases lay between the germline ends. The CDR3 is CASSANRASYNEQFF. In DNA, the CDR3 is TGTGCCAGCAGTGCCAACAGGGCTTCCTACAATGAGCAGTTCTTC.

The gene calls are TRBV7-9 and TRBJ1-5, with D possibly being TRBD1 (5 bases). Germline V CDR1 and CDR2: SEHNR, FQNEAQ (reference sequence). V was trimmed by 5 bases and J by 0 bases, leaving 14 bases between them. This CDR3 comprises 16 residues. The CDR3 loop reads CASSPGTTSSNQPQHF. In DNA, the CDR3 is TGTGCCAGCAGCCCCGGGACCACTTCTAGCAATCAGCCCCAGCATTTT.

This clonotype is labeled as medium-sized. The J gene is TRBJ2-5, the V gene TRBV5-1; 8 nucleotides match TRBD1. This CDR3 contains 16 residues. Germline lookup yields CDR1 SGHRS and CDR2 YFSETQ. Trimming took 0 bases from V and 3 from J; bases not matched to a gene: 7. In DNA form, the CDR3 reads TGCGCCAGCAGCTTGGGCTTAAGACAGGGGAAAGAGACCCAGTACTTC. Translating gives CASSLGLRQGKETQYF.

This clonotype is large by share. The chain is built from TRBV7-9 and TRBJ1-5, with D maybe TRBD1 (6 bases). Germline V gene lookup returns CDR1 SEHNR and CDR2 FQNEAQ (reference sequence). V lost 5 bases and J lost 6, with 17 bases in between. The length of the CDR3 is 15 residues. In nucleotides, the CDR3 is TGTGCCAGCAGCCCAGCAGGGGCGAGTAGTCAGCCCCAGCATTTT. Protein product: CASSPAGASSQPQHF.

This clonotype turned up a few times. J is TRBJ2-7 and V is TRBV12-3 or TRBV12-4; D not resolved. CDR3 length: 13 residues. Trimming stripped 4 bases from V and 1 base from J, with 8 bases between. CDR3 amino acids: CASSSSISYEQYF. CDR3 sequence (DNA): TGTGCCAGCAGTTCCAGCATTTCCTACGAGCAGTACTTC.

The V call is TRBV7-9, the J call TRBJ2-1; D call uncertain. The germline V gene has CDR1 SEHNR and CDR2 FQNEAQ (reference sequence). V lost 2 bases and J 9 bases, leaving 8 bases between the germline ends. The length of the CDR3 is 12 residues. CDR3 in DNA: TGTGCCAGCAGCTTATTGGGGTTTGAGCAGTTCTTC. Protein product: CASSLLGFEQFF.

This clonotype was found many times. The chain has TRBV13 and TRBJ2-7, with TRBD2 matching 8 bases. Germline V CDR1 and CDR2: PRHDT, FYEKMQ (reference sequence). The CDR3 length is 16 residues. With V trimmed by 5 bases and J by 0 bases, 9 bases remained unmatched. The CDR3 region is CASSGLAGPSSYEQYF. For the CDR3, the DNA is TGTGCCAGCAGCGGCCTAGCGGGCCCGAGCTCCTACGAGCAGTACTTC.

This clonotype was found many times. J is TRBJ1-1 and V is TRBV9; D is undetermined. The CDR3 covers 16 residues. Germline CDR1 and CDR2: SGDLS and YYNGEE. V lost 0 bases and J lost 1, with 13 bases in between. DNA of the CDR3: TGTGCCAGCAGCGTAGCCCTGTGGGTCCCGAACACTGAAGCTTTCTTT. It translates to CASSVALWVPNTEAFF.

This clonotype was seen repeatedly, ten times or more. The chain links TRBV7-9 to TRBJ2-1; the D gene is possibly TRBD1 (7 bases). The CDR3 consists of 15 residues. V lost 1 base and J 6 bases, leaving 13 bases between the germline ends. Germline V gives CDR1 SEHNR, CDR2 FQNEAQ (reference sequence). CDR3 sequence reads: CASSLVEGARNEQFF. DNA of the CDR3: TGTGCCAGCAGCTTAGTGGAGGGGGCGCGCAATGAGCAGTTCTTC.

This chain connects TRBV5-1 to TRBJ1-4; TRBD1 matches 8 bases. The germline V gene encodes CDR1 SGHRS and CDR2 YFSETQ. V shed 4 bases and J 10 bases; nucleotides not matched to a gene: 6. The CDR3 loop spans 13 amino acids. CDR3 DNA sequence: TGCGCCAGCAGCCACCGGACAGGGCGAAAACTGTTTTTT. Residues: CASSHRTGRKLFF.

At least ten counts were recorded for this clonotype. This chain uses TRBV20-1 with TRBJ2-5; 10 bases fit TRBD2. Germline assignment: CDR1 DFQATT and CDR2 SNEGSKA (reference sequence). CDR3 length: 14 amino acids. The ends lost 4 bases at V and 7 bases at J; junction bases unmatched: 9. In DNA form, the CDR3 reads TGCAGTGCTACCTACCCAAGCGGGAGGGGGACCCAGTACTTC. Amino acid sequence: CSATYPSGRGTQYF.

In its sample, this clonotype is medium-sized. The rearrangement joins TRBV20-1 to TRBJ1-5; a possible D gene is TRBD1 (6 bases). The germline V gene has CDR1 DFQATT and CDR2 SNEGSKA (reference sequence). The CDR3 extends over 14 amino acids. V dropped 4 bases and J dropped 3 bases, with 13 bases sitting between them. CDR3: CSATGTSLNQPQHF. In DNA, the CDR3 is TGCAGTGCTACCGGGACATCGCTCAATCAGCCCCAGCATTTT.

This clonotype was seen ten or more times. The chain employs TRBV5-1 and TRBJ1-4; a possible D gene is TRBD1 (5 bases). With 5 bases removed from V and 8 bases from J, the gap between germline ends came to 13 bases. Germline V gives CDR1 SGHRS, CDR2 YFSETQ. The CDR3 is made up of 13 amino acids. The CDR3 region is CASRAPGTEKLFF. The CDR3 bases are TGCGCCAGCAGGGCTCCGGGGACCGAAAAACTGTTTTTT. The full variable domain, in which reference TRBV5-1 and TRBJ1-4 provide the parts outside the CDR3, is KAGVTQTPRYLIKTRGQQVTLSCSPISGHRSVSWYQQTPGQGLQFLFEYFSETQRNKGNFPGRFSGRQFSNSRSEMNVSTLELGDSALYLCASRAPGTEKLFFGSGTQLSVL.

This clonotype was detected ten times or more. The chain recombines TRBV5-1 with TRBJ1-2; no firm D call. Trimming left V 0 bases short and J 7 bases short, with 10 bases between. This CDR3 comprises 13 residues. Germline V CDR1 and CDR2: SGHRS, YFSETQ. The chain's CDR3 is CASSLEATGGYTF. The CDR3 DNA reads TGCGCCAGCAGCTTGGAGGCCACCGGTGGCTACACCTTC.

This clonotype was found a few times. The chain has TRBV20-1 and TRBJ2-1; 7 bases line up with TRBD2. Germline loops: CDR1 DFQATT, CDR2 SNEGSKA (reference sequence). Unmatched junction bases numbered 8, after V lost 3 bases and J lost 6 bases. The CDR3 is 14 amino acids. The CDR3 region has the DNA TGCAGTGCTAGGCCAGCGGGACCCGTCAATGAGCAGTTCTTC. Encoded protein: CSARPAGPVNEQFF.